This entry describes one TCR beta chain. The V end was cut by 4 bases, the J end by 7 bases, with 17 bases between. The CDR3 contains 14 residues. Germline CDR1 reads LGHNA; CDR2 reads YNFKEQ. In the authors' methods: Nucleated cell counts were estimated from reference gene primer amplification. The assay was immunoSEQ multiplex PCR, and TCRdb's table has in-frame clones only and misses some. The V and J calls and clone size were taken over from that table, and D and trimming were inferred from the DNA. Altogether over 110,000 clones are present, 65% to 90% being singletons, with the ten largest covering approximately 8.2%. This record comes from a study of blood T cell repertoires in COVID-19. Study as a whole: Specimens from acute and convalescent COVID-19 originated in the United States, Italy and Spain. PBMCs, B-cell-depleted T cells, or T cells provided the cDNA or gDNA that made up the material.

The source of this sequence is a human donor in a cohort sampled during active COVID-19. What was sequenced was peripheral blood. This sequence joins TRBV4-2 and TRBJ2-7; D might be TRBD1 (8 bases). The CDR3 nucleotides read TGTGCCAGCAGCCCGCAGGACAGGGAGGGTGAGCAGTACTTC. This sequence encodes CASSPQDREGEQYF.